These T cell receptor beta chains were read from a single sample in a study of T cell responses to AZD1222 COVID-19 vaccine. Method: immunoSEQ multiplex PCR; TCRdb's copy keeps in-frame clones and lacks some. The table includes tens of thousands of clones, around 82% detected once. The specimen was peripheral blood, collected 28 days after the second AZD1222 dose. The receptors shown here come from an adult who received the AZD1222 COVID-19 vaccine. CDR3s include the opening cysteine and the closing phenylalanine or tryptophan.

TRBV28 CASSLWVSGNTEAFF
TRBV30 CAWRLSGRRVEQFF
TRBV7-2 CASSLKRGSTNEKLFF
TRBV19 CASSIDWQGMYGYTF
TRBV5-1 CASSLEWGQPQHF
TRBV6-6 CASSPRVIDSFADTQYF
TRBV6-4 CASSAQDTGELFF
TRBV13 CASSADMMNTEAFF
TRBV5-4 CASSLTGFDTEAFF
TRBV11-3 CASSQETLSEQYF
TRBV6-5 CASSWSGSPLHF
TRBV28 CASSPGDRSTNEKLFF
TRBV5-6 CASSLAPDRYNEQFF
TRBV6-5 CASSYLGGQLNSPLHF
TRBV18 CASSPRYRENYGYTF
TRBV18 CASSPGGNEKLFF
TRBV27 CASSLSTSRATEGQYF
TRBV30 CAWNRPGTANEKLFF
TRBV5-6 CASSPSGGYTDTQYF
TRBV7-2 CASKGGGASNTEAFF
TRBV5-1 CASRTGGFIYEQYF
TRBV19 CASFQGLRVYEQYF
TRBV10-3 CAISGGQGAYEQYF
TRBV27 CASSFDMDREAFF
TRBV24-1 CATSDLQGPRVYYGYTF
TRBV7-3 CASSRLMDTEAFF
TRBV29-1 CSVAGSSGRSAETQYF
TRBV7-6 CASSPRTGGNTEAFF
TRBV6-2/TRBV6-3 CASSYSSQGHNQPQHF
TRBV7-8 CASSLERGSRNEQFF
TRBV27 CASSFFAGGATYEQYF